Below, 10 T cell receptor beta chains from the same sample are listed, as sequenced in a study of regulatory T cells in long-lasting Graves disease. Through Arm-PCR of CDR3 regions and iRepertoire HTBI primers, TCR beta libraries were built. TCRdb re-derived calls from the multiplex PCR reads in MiXCR, one entry per CDR3 protein. Here the sample spans about 440,000 distinct CDR3 sequences, around 15% being singletons. This sample's time point: newly diagnosed GD, antithyroid drugs for less than 3 months. Construction of the TCR library relied on RNA isolated from PBMCs. These data were also filed under a second study, of T cells in Graves' hyperthyroidism and ophthalmopathy.

Sequencing used peripheral blood mononuclear cells (PBMCs), obtained at new diagnosis, from a patient treated with antithyroid drugs. These receptors were collected from a woman aged 25 to 39 with Graves disease.

This clonotype has a count of ten or more. The chain recombines TRBV5-1 with TRBJ2-7; TRBD1 or TRBD2 may be the D gene (5 bases each). Germline V CDR1 and CDR2: SGHRS, YFSETQ. The CDR3 sequence is 14 residues long. V was shortened by 2 bases and J by 5 bases, with 14 bases between the two germline ends. CDR3 DNA sequence: TGCGCCAGCAGCTTAGTATCAGGGAGCCACGAGCAGTACTTC. It specifies CASSLVSGSHEQYF.

The DNA of the CDR3 is TGTGCCAGCAGCTTAGGCAATGGTGTGAACACTGAAGCTTTCTTT. Translating gives CASSLGNGVNTEAFF. The gene calls are TRBV7-9 and TRBJ1-1; D unclear. V was pared by 1 base and J by 0 bases, with 9 bases between. Germline assignment: CDR1 SEHNR and CDR2 FQNEAQ (reference sequence). This CDR3 has 15 amino acids.

This clonotype was seen ten or more times. This chain joins TRBV5-1 and TRBJ2-6, with a tentative D call TRBD1 (6 bases). The V end was cut by 7 bases, the J end by 0 bases, with 14 bases between. CDR3 length equals 16 residues. In germline, CDR1 is SGHRS, CDR2 YFSETQ. CDR3 residues: CASSKQGPSGANVLTF. As DNA, the CDR3 is TGCGCCAGCTCCAAACAGGGTCCCTCTGGGGCCAACGTCCTGACTTTC.

The chain is built from TRBV16 and TRBJ2-2, with D possibly matching TRBD2 (5 bases). Germline lookup yields CDR1 KGHSY and CDR2 FQNENV. V lost 4 bases, J lost 0 bases, and 15 bases lay in between. The CDR3 length is 17 residues. The CDR3 loop reads CASSPSGGPTNTGELFF. For the CDR3, the DNA is TGTGCCAGCAGCCCCTCGGGCGGGCCAACGAACACCGGGGAGCTGTTTTTT.

This clonotype was counted at least ten times. The J gene is TRBJ2-2, the V gene TRBV28; TRBD2 is a possible D gene (7 bases). This CDR3 spans 17 amino acids. Germline loops: CDR1 MDHEN, CDR2 SYDVKM. V dropped 3 bases and J dropped 1 base, with 15 bases sitting between them. CDR3 loop: CASSLAGASGNTGELFF. CDR3 DNA: TGTGCCAGCAGTTTGGCGGGGGCCAGCGGGAACACCGGGGAGCTGTTTTTT.

This chain uses TRBV20-1 with TRBJ2-7; a possible D gene is TRBD1 (6 bases). The V gene lost 0 bases and the J gene lost 2 bases, with 11 bases spanning the gap. Germline V lookup: CDR1 DFQATT, CDR2 SNEGSKA (reference sequence). CDR3 length: 14 residues. The CDR3 DNA sequence: TGCAGTGCTAGAGACGACAGGAAAGCCTACGAGCAGTACTTC. Protein sequence: CSARDDRKAYEQYF.

This clonotype was seen repeatedly, ten times or more. The gene calls are TRBV6-1 and TRBJ1-5, with TRBD1 as a possible D gene (6 bases). V was cut by 0 bases and J by 4 bases, with 13 bases left in between. The CDR3 extends over 16 amino acids. CDR1 MNHNS and CDR2 SASEGT come from the germline V gene. The CDR3 DNA follows: TGTGCCAGCAGTGAAGCCATGGACAGCAAGAATCAGCCCCAGCATTTT. Protein sequence: CASSEAMDSKNQPQHF.

This clonotype was seen repeatedly, ten times or more. This chain connects TRBV6-1 to TRBJ2-7; D uncertain. Trimming shortened V by 3 bases and J by 2 bases, and 17 bases separated the two germline ends. Germline-derived CDR1 and CDR2 are MNHNS and SASEGT. CDR3 length: 16 amino acids. The CDR3 nucleotides are TGTGCCAGCAGTGACGGCGGTCACCGTCTGACCTACGAGCAGTACTTC. Its protein is CASSDGGHRLTYEQYF.

This chain links TRBV25-1 with TRBJ2-3; 7 bases are a match to TRBD2. Germline CDR1 MGHDK, CDR2 SYGVNS. The CDR3 runs to 14 residues. Trimming took 5 bases from V and 6 from J; bases not matched to a gene: 8. CDR3 sequence reads: CASSSPGLSDTQYF. The CDR3 bases are TGTGCCAGCAGTTCACCGGGACTATCGGATACGCAGTATTTT.

This clonotype has ten or more counts. The chain has TRBV6-2 or TRBV6-3 and TRBJ2-7, with D possibly matching TRBD2 (6 bases). CDR3 length equals 15 residues. The V gene lost 2 bases and the J gene lost 3 bases, with 14 bases spanning the gap. Germline lookup yields CDR1 MNHEY and CDR2 SVGEGT. CDR3 residues: CASSYGGATSYEQYF. The CDR3 DNA sequence: TGTGCCAGCAGTTACGGCGGGGCTACTAGCTACGAGCAGTACTTC.